A few counts support the clone carrying this T cell receptor (beta chain). Its antigen is currently unknown. Germline CDR1 SGHDT, CDR2 YYEEEE. The CDR3 is made up of 13 amino acids. Trimming took 3 bases from V and 9 from J, leaving 13 bases between them. The method was immunoSEQ multiplex PCR; TCRdb's version includes in-frame clones alone and lacks a portion of them. The data contain tens of thousands of clones, 87% of them seen just once; the ten biggest clones take up under 30%. This specimen belongs to a study of T cell responses to AZD1222 COVID-19 vaccine. Study observations and caveats: Spike-specific TCR depth and breadth grew after two AZD1222 doses. Every sample of the repertoires postdated the peak T cell response. Dominant CD4 TCR responses targeted spike regions 160-218 and 743-854.

The TCR originated in an adult in good health. This chain joins TRBV5-6 and TRBJ2-1; D gene unclear. The material was peripheral blood, obtained on day 0 of AZD1222 vaccination. This CDR3 is CASSSNGWGEQFF. The CDR3 region has the DNA TGTGCCAGCAGCTCCAACGGGTGGGGTGAGCAGTTCTTC.